The subject of this entry is one TCR beta chain. This clone's antigen is unknown. No much larger clone is present one base from it, and per-base qualities are unavailable. The data stem from a study of blood T cell repertoires in COVID-19 (dated by TCRdb to 2019 to 2021). Turning to the overall study: Collaborator samples came from the United States, Italy and Spain and covered acute and convalescent phases of COVID-19. The material from the prospective study consisted of cDNA or gDNA derived from T cells, B-cell-depleted T cells, or PBMCs. Subjects who had been exposed to COVID-19, were actively infected with it, or had recovered from it provided the deeply sampled blood TCRbeta repertoires that made up the dataset. A freely available public database, intended as a resource for researchers studying the immune response to SARS-CoV-2, is where the repertoires were released. Samples came from the ongoing ImmuneRACE study (first 160 participants) plus 1,254 subjects from 6 global collaborators. The sample metadata nearly always contained a de-identified subject ID, COVID-19 status, age in years and sex. Where available, HLA class I and class II types were taken from metadata supplied by the sample provider and were not determined by assay-based typing. On the study overall, not on this receptor specifically: The amount of clinical and demographic metadata varied by source and participant and was provided uncurated.

The immunoSEQ Assay, a bias-controlled multiplex PCR, was used to amplify TCRbeta CDR3 regions from genomic DNA. In the authors' own workflow: The number of nucleated cells in each sample was estimated by amplification of reference gene primers within the assay. To quantify the absolute abundance of each unique TCRbeta CDR3 rearrangement, sequence reads were collapsed and filtered. For each sample, productive Simpson clonality was calculated as the square root of Simpson's diversity index across productive rearrangements. TCRdb carries this immuneACCESS record with in-frame sequences only. Its versions omit some clonotypes, under half of them owing to an unresolved V gene in the studies checked, with the rest unexplained. V and J calls and clone size come straight from that table; D and trimming were deduced from the DNA. This sample gives around 400,000 clones in total; roughly 84% of them show up just once. Of the sample, 1.4% falls within the top ten clones.

Participants in the prospective study were enrolled through a virtual design, were aged 18 to 89 years, and lived in fewer than 30 United States geographic areas. Cohort assignment in the prospective study relied on participant-reported clinical history from a screening survey and a study questionnaire. Exposed participants had been in contact, within 2 weeks of entering the study, with a person who had a PCR-confirmed or clinician-diagnosed case of COVID-19. Mobile phlebotomists in the prospective study collected whole blood, serum and a nasopharyngeal or oropharyngeal swab from every participant. Prospective study participants could optionally give additional blood draws and questionnaires over a 2-month period. Before DNA extraction, blood samples from the prospective study were shipped at room temperature or frozen. Ends trimmed: V by 2 bases, J by 0 bases; bases unmatched to a gene: 9. The germline V gene sets CDR1 to SGDLS and CDR2 to YYNGEE. The CDR3 contains 17 residues, cysteine and phenylalanine counted. Just CDR3 DNA is preserved here, 51 bases in frame from base 1.

The sequenced material came from PBMCs or T cells enriched from blood (not recorded which). This TCR derives from a young woman who had been exposed to COVID-19. The chain is assembled from TRBV9 and TRBJ2-3; 7 of the junction bases match TRBD1. At the DNA level, the sequence is TGTGCCAGCAGCGTCCAAGACAGGGTGAGGAGCACAGATACGCAGTATTTT. Its protein reads: CASSVQDRVRSTDTQYF.